This passage covers 18 T cell receptor beta chains from one sample sequenced in a study of T cell changes during pregnancy in multiple sclerosis. Only in-frame clones appear in the TCRdb table, and some are missing; sequencing was by immunoSEQ multiplex PCR. Of approximately 52,000 clones in the sample, around 94% were seen once. Sequenced material: CD4+ T cells from peripheral blood mononuclear cells, taken in the third trimester of pregnancy. These receptors were collected from a female donor with multiple sclerosis, enrolled in a pregnancy study.

The chain carries TRBV28 and TRBJ2-7; 11 bases line up with TRBD2. Germline CDR1 is MDHEN and CDR2 is SYDVKM. The CDR3 covers 14 residues. The V segment lost 5 bases and the J segment 6 bases; nucleotides outside the gene matches: 6. This CDR3 is CASSQTSGKSEQYF. CDR3 coding DNA: TGTGCCAGCAGTCAGACTAGCGGGAAGAGCGAGCAGTACTTC.

This clone was recorded only once. The chain combines TRBV6-5 with TRBJ2-7; a possible D gene is TRBD1 (6 bases). The germline V gene encodes CDR1 MNHEY and CDR2 SVGAGI. CDR3 length: 12 residues. Between the trimmed V and J ends, which lost 5 bases and 8 bases, there was a span of 13 bases. The CDR3 DNA sequence: TGTGCCAGCAGTACACAGGGAGTAAAGCAGTACTTC. It is translated as CASSTQGVKQYF.

The CDR3: CASSISIGTDTQYF. CDR3 DNA: TGTGCCAGCAGCATAAGTATAGGCACAGATACGCAGTATTTT. This chain joins TRBV9 and TRBJ2-3; no clear D. Germline lookup yields CDR1 SGDLS and CDR2 YYNGEE. Between the trimmed V and J ends, which lost 4 bases and 1 base, there was a span of 10 bases. The CDR3 spans 14 residues.

The chain has TRBV29-1 and TRBJ2-3; 12 bases are shared with TRBD2. V was pared by 0 bases and J by 6 bases, with 7 bases of the junction left unmatched. CDR1 SQVTM and CDR2 ANQGSEA come from the germline V gene. CDR3 size: 16 residues. In DNA form, the CDR3 reads TGCAGCGTTGAAGATCGACTAGCGGGGGTCAGGGATACGCAGTATTTT. Translation: CSVEDRLAGVRDTQYF.

The CDR3 sequence: CAWSGVNTEAFF. CDR3 nucleotide sequence: TGTGCCTGGAGTGGAGTGAACACTGAAGCTTTCTTT. The chain couples TRBV30 to TRBJ1-1; D not certain. V was shortened by 1 base and J by 0 bases, with 3 bases between the two germline ends. The CDR3 is 12 amino acids. The V gene's germline CDR1 is GTSNPN and CDR2 SVGIG (reference sequence).

The chain couples TRBV9 to TRBJ2-2; TRBD1 matches 8 bases. This CDR3 has 17 amino acids. After removal of 3 bases from V and 5 bases from J, the junction contained 12 bases not matched to a gene. From germline, CDR1 is SGDLS and CDR2 YYNGEE. The CDR3 nucleotides are TGTGCCAGCAGCGCGAGAACATGGACAGGGCGGACCGGGGAGCTGTTTTTT. As protein: CASSARTWTGRTGELFF.

V usage is TRBV11-2 and J usage is TRBJ1-1; no definite D call. The CDR3 runs 13 residues. CDR1 is SGHAT, CDR2 FQNNGV, per germline. V gave up 2 bases and J gave up 4 bases, with 8 bases separating them. The CDR3 protein is CASSLLPGTEAFF. The CDR3 DNA reads as TGTGCCAGCAGCTTACTGCCGGGCACTGAAGCTTTCTTT.

The chain recombines TRBV25-1 with TRBJ1-2; tentative D call: TRBD1 (6 bases). The CDR3 length is 13 residues. Trimming removed 3 bases at V and 2 bases at J, with 7 bases between. Germline V gene data show CDR1 as MGHDK and CDR2 as SYGVNS. CDR3 nucleotides: TGTGCCAGCAGTGATACAGGGAACTATGGCTACACCTTC. Translation gives CASSDTGNYGYTF.

V is TRBV28 and J is TRBJ1-5; 9 nucleotides match TRBD1. Losses at the gene ends were 7 bases for V and 6 bases for J; bases not matched to a gene: 7. This CDR3 spans 14 amino acids. In germline, CDR1 is MDHEN, CDR2 SYDVKM. The CDR3 reads CASTGTGWRQPQHF. CDR3 coding DNA: TGTGCCAGCACCGGGACAGGGTGGCGTCAGCCCCAGCATTTT.

This clone was observed a handful of times. V usage is TRBV6-5 and J usage is TRBJ1-1, with D perhaps TRBD1 (6 bases). The germline CDR1 and CDR2 sequences are MNHEY and SVGAGI. With 6 bases removed from V and 4 bases from J, the gap between germline ends came to 15 bases. CDR3 length: 14 amino acids. DNA of the CDR3: TGTGCCAGCAGGTCAGGGGTATGGGGCACTGAAGCTTTCTTT. This codes for CASRSGVWGTEAFF.

V and J are TRBV5-1 and TRBJ1-2; TRBD1 aligns across 9 bases. V gave up 4 bases and J gave up 5 bases; unmatched junction bases: 9. CDR1 and CDR2 from the germline V gene are SGHRS and YFSETQ. The CDR3 consists of 15 residues. CDR3: CASSQTGGKGYGYTF. As DNA, the CDR3 is TGCGCCAGCAGCCAGACAGGGGGGAAGGGTTATGGCTACACCTTC.

The CDR3 spells CASENGGEKFGSNQPQHF. DNA of the CDR3: TGTGCCAGCGAAAACGGGGGGGAGAAGTTCGGTAGCAATCAGCCCCAGCATTTT. The chain is built from TRBV28 and TRBJ1-5; possibly TRBD1 for D (5 bases). Germline-derived CDR1 and CDR2 are MDHEN and SYDVKM. V was cut by 8 bases and J by 0 bases, with 23 bases left in between. This CDR3 is built from 18 residues.

The chain combines TRBV5-6 with TRBJ1-2; D ambiguous. The CDR3 loop spans 14 amino acids. Trimming cost V 0 bases and J 8 bases, with 14 bases left between them. Germline V gene sequence: CDR1 SGHDT, CDR2 YYEEEE. The CDR3 sequence is CASSLGRGTSGYTF. In DNA, the CDR3 is TGTGCCAGCAGCTTGGGGAGAGGAACAAGCGGCTACACCTTC.

The rearrangement links TRBV27 to TRBJ2-1; D perhaps matches TRBD2 (5 bases). The germline V gene has CDR1 MNHEY and CDR2 SMNVEV (reference sequence). The CDR3 loop spans 13 amino acids. Deletions cut 6 bases from V and 9 bases from J, with 15 bases between. CDR3 loop: CASSFSASFEQFF. DNA of the CDR3: TGTGCCAGCAGCTTTAGCGCATCGTTTGAGCAGTTCTTC.

The genes are TRBV2 and TRBJ1-2; TRBD1 is a possible D gene (5 bases). The CDR3 has 14 residues. Per germline, CDR1 SNHLY and CDR2 FYNNEI. Trimming left V 6 bases short and J 0 bases short, with 11 bases between. The CDR3 nucleotides read TGTGCCAGCAGGGTCGACAGCACTAACTATGGCTACACCTTC. It translates to CASRVDSTNYGYTF.

On this clone: A junction end diverges from the germline sequence, so it may reflect a read error. The chain carries TRBV28 and TRBJ1-5; TRBD1 matches at 9 bases. CDR3 length: 13 amino acids. The germline CDR1 and CDR2 sequences are MDHEN and SYDVKM. Here the CDR3 DNA reads TGTGCCAGCAGCCCTTCGGGACAGGGTGTTGGGGATTTT. Its translation is CASSPSGQGVGDF.

The rearrangement uses TRBV28 and TRBJ2-2; 14 bases align to TRBD2. Trimming at V came to 5 bases and at J to 6 bases, leaving 8 bases not matched to a gene. The CDR3 has 17 residues. From germline, CDR1 is MDHEN and CDR2 SYDVKM. The CDR3 reads CASSHRGLAGVAGELFF. In DNA form, the CDR3 reads TGTGCCAGCAGTCATAGGGGACTAGCGGGAGTTGCCGGGGAGCTGTTTTTT.

The genes are TRBV2 and TRBJ2-1; D is perhaps TRBD1 (8 bases). Germline V CDR1 and CDR2: SNHLY, FYNNEI. The length of the CDR3 is 12 residues. Trimming took off 6 bases at V and 7 bases at J, with 10 bases between the two ends. For the CDR3, the DNA is TGTGCCAGCAGACAGGGGGGGAATGAGCAGTTCTTC. It codes for CASRQGGNEQFF.